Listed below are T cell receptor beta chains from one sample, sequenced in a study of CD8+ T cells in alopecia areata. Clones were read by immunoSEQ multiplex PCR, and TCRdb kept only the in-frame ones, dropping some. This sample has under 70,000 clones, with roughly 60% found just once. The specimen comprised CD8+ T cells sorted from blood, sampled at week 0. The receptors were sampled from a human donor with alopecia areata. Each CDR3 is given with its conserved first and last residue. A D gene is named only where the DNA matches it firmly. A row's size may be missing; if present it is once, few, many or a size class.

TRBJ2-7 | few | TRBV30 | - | TGTGCCTGGAGGAAAACCTACGAGCAGTACTTC | CAWRKTYEQYF
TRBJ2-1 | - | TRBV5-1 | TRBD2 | TGCGCCAGCAGCTCCGGACTAGCGGGAGATTGGGATGAGCAGTTCTTC | CASSSGLAGDWDEQFF
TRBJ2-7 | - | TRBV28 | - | TGTGCCAGCAGGGGTCTAGAGGGAGGCGAGCAGTACTTC | CASRGLEGGEQYF
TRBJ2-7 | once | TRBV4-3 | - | TGCGCCAGCAGCCAAGAGGACTTGGGCTCCTACGAGCAGTACTTC | CASSQEDLGSYEQYF
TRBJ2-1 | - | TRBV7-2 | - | TGTGCCAGCAGCCTTCTCGGGACAAGTTACAATGAGCAGTTCTTC | CASSLLGTSYNEQFF
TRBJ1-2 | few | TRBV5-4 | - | TGTGCCAGCAGCTTGGTGGGGATTAACTATGGCTACACCTTC | CASSLVGINYGYTF
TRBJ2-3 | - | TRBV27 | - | TGTGCCAGCAGTTTCTTAGGGACAGATACGCAGTATTTT | CASSFLGTDTQYF
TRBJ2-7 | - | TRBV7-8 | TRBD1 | TGTGCCAGCCGTATAACCGGGACAGGGAATAACGAGCAGTACTTC | CASRITGTGNNEQYF
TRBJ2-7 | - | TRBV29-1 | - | TGCAGCGCTGAGAAGGGGGGGTCCTACGAGCAGTACTTC | CSAEKGGSYEQYF
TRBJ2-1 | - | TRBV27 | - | TGTGCCAGCAGCCCCGGACCCCACTACAATGAGCAGTTCTTC | CASSPGPHYNEQFF
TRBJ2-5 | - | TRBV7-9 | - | TGTGCCAGCAGCCGGGAACGTCTCGTGGGGGAGACCCAGTACTTC | CASSRERLVGETQYF
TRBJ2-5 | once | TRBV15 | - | TGTGCCACCAGCCCAATTTCGGACTCAGCAGGAGAGACCCAGTACTTC | CATSPISDSAGETQYF
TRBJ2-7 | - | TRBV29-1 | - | TGCAGCGTTCTAGCGATGGGCGAGCAGTACTTC | CSVLAMGEQYF
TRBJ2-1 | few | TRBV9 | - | TGTGCCAGCAGCGTAGCGGGGGCTAGCTCCTACAATGAGCAGTTCTTC | CASSVAGASSYNEQFF
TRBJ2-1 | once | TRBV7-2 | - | TGTGCCAGCAGCTTATTAGCGGACTCCTACAATGAGCAGTTCTTC | CASSLLADSYNEQFF
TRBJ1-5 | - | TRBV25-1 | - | TGTGCCAGCAGTGACTCGACAACTGGCCTCAATCAGCCCCAGCATTTT | CASSDSTTGLNQPQHF
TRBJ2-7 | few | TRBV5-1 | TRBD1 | TGCGCCAGCAGCTCCTGGGGACAGGGCGACGACGAGCAGTACTTC | CASSSWGQGDDEQYF
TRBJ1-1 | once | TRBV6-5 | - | TGTGCCAGCAGTTACGGTCCGGACACTGAAGCTTTCTTT | CASSYGPDTEAFF
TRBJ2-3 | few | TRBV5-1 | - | TGCGCCAGCAGCTTGAGACGGGTTGCAGATACGCAGTATTTT | CASSLRRVADTQYF
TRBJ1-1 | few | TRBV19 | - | TGTGCCAGCCTACAGGGCACTGAAGCTTTCTTT | CASLQGTEAFF
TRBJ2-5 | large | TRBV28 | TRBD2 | TGTGCCAGCAGTTTATGGACTAGCGGGAGTTCCCAAGAGACCCAGTACTTC | CASSLWTSGSSQETQYF
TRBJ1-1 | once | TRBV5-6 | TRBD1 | TGTGCCAGCAGCCCCCGGACAGGGCGTTGGGACACCGAAGCTTTCTTT | CASSPRTGRWDTEAFF
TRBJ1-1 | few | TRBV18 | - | TGTGCCAGCTCACAATATAACACTGAAGCTTTCTTT | CASSQYNTEAFF
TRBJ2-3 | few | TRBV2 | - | TGTGCCAGCAGTGGCTACACTAGCACAGATACGCAGTATTTT | CASSGYTSTDTQYF
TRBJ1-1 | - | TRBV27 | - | TGTGCCAGCAGCCTTGGAGGGGACACTGAAGCTTTCTTT | CASSLGGDTEAFF
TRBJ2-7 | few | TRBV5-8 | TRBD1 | TGTGCCAGCAGCTATCCGGGACAGGACTACGAGCAGTACTTC | CASSYPGQDYEQYF
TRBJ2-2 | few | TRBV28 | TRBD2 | TGTGCCAGCAGTTTAACCCTAGCGGCCCCTCCCGGGGAGCTGTTTTTT | CASSLTLAAPPGELFF
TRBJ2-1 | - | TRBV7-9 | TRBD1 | TGTGCCAGCAGCCTTGGGACAGGCATTGGTGAGCAGTTCTTC | CASSLGTGIGEQFF
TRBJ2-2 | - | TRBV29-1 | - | TGCAGCGCCATATTGTGGGGGCGCGAAAACACCGGGGAGCTGTTTTTT | CSAILWGRENTGELFF
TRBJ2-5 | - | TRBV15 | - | TGTGCCACCAGCAAGAAGGGACGAGAGACCCAGTACTTC | CATSKKGRETQYF
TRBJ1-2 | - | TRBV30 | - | TGTGCCTGGTTGCCGGCCTACGGGAGTAACTATGGCTACACCTTC | CAWLPAYGSNYGYTF
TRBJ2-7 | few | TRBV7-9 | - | TGTGCCAGCAGCTTAGATCCGAGACACTACGAGCAGTACTTC | CASSLDPRHYEQYF
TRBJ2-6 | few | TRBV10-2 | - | TGCGCCAGCAGTGCCCCAAATGCTGGGGCCAACGTCCTGACTTTC | CASSAPNAGANVLTF
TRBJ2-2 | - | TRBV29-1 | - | TGCAGCGTTGCCAGGACACCGAACACCGGGGAGCTGTTTTTT | CSVARTPNTGELFF
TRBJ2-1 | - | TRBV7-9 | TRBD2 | TGTGCCAGCAGCTTAGTAGGGAGGGAACACAATGAGCAGTTCTTC | CASSLVGREHNEQFF
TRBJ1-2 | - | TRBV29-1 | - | TGCAGCGTTGAAAATAGTATCGTCTATGGCTACACCTTC | CSVENSIVYGYTF
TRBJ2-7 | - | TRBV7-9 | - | TGTGCCAGCAGCTCGGCGAGGGTACCATTCGAGCAGTACTTC | CASSSARVPFEQYF
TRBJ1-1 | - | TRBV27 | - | TGTGCCAGCCACGGCAGGGGCACTGAAGCTTTCTTT | CASHGRGTEAFF
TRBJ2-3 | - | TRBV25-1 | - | TGTGCCAGCAGTGAATATTTCGCGGTTTTTCCCACAGATACGCAGTATTTT | CASSEYFAVFPTDTQYF
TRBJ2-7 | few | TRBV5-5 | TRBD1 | TGTGCCAGCAGCTGGATGGACAGGGGCACCCACGAGCAGTACTTC | CASSWMDRGTHEQYF
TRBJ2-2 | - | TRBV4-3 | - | TGCGCCAGCAGCCAAAACTCCGACGGGGAGCTGTTTTTT | CASSQNSDGELFF
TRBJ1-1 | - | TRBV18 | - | TGTGCCAGCTCACCAAGCAGAAGAACTGAAGCTTTCTTT | CASSPSRRTEAFF
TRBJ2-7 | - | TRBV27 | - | TGTGCCAGCAGTTTGGGCAGCCCCTACGAGCAGTACTTC | CASSLGSPYEQYF
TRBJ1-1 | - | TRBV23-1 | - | TGCGCCAGCAGTCAACCGACTGTGAACACTGAAGCTTTCTTT | CASSQPTVNTEAFF
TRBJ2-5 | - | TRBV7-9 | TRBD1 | TGTGCCAGCAGCTTAGTGGGGACAGGGGACGAGACCCAGTACTTC | CASSLVGTGDETQYF
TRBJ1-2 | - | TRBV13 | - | TGTGCCAGCAGCTTAGGAGTTTATGGCTACACCTTC | CASSLGVYGYTF
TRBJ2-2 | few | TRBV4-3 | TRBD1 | TGCGCCAGCAGCACCCGACAGGGGGGCACCGGGGAGCTGTTTTTT | CASSTRQGGTGELFF
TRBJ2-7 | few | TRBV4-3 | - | TGCGCCAGCAGCCAAAGCCGGGGAGCGGGCGAGCAGTACTTC | CASSQSRGAGEQYF
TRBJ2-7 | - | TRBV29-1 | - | TGCAGCGTTGAAGAAACAGGGTTCGAGCAGTACTTC | CSVEETGFEQYF
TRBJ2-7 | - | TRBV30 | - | TGTGCCTGGAGTTTTGGGTTTCCGGGGACGGCGGGCGAGCAGTACTTC | CAWSFGFPGTAGEQYF
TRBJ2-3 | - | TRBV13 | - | TGTGCCAGCAGCTCTCCCCCCCCAGGGGATCCAGATACGCAGTATTTT | CASSSPPPGDPDTQYF
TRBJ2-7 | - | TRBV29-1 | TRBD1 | TGCAGCGCCAAGGGACAGGGTTCCTACGAGCAGTACTTC | CSAKGQGSYEQYF
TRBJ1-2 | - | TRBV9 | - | TGTGCCAGCAGCCTCTTTTCGGGGAATGGCTACACCTTC | CASSLFSGNGYTF
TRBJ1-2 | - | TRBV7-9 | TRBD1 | TGTGCCAGCAGCTTAACCCTTAAGGGGGCGGAAGGCTACACCTTC | CASSLTLKGAEGYTF
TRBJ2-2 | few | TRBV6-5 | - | TGTGCCAGCAGTGCCCCAGCGGCCCCCGGGGAGCTGTTTTTT | CASSAPAAPGELFF
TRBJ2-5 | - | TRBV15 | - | TGTGCCACCAGCACCCAAGAGACCCAGTACTTC | CATSTQETQYF
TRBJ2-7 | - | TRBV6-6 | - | TGTGCCAGCAGTGGGATGGACTACGAGCAGTACTTC | CASSGMDYEQYF
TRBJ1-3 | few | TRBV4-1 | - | TGCGCCAGCAGCCAAGTAGCTTTGGACTCTGGAAACACCATATATTTT | CASSQVALDSGNTIYF